The source of this T cell receptor (beta chain) is a study of blood T cell repertoires in COVID-19. The overall study: In each case, the material was cDNA or gDNA derived from T cells, B-cell-depleted T cells, or PBMCs.

The CDR3 extends over 14 amino acids. Trimming shortened V by 5 bases and J by 1 base, and 12 bases separated the two germline ends. Looked up from germline, CDR1 is PRHDT and CDR2 is FYEKMQ (reference sequence). In the authors' methods: Estimation of nucleated cell counts relied on the amplification of reference gene primers. The protocol was immunoSEQ multiplex PCR, while the TCRdb copy is restricted to in-frame clones and leaves out a portion. From that table come the V and J calls and clone size; the DNA was used to work out D and trimming. The table records about 190,000 clones, 85% to 90% of them present only once.

V and J are TRBV13 and TRBJ2-7; possible D gene TRBD1, 6 bases. The source is a man aged 50 to 59 with acute or convalescent COVID-19. The sequenced sample was peripheral blood. The CDR3 bases are TGTGCCAGCAGCGGCCGGGACATGTCCTACGAGCAGTACTTC. Translated, it gives CASSGRDMSYEQYF.